This T cell receptor beta chain comes out of a study of T cell repertoires in cytomegalovirus infection (dated by TCRdb to about 2019). Some background on the complete study: Recently identified HLA-C-restricted CMV epitopes, whose presentation resists viral immunomodulation, were targeted by peptide stimulations together with well-studied HLA-B-restricted epitopes. Donor HLA type was relevant to the analysis, as public TCR beta signatures indicated carriage of CMV infection together with the matching HLA type. The paper as a whole reports these results and caveats: Cumulative frequency of public TCR beta family members discriminated carriers of CMV infection plus the relevant HLA type in this cohort and an independent approximately 370-donor cohort. In the ex vivo response, HLA-C-restricted CMV-specific TCR beta clonotypes were dominant, and in two of eight donors the single most frequent clonotype came from this HLA-C-restricted group.

Instrument on record: Illumina HiSeq 1500. TCRdb reanalyzed the raw reads on its own, using fastp at Q25 for trimming and MiXCR for clone calling, and kept in-frame beta chains. Identical CDR3 protein sequences are pooled into one entry, listed with their most common genes and DNA. The table for this sample lists around 900,000 distinct CDR3 sequences; approximately 32% of them were counted only once. The biggest ten clones account for under 15% of the sample. CDR1 DFQATT and CDR2 SNEGSKA are derived from the germline V gene (reference sequence). The CDR3 goes from the cysteine to the phenylalanine over 15 residues. Only the CDR3 part of the read is kept: 45 bases, read in frame from the first base. Between the V and J ends, shortened by 3 bases and 0 bases respectively, the junction contains 15 bases. The sample's treatment or condition label, in plain terms: in vitro stimulation with specific CMV peptide epitopes to enrich CMV-specific T cells.

This clonotype was seen a handful of times. Its antigen is still unknown. No base qualities exist here, and no much larger clone lies one base off it. The sample was cultured CD8+ T cells from PBMCs, taken from culture after CMV antigen stimulation. This sequence was found in a human donor in good health (CMV status not recorded). Some clones in this sample may be carry-over from other donors' samples. The chain employs TRBV20-1 and TRBJ2-7; the D segment could be TRBD1, given 5 matching bases. The CDR3 reads CSARAFPQGSYEQYF. At the DNA level, the sequence is TGCAGTGCTAGGGCGTTTCCGCAGGGCTCCTACGAGCAGTACTTC.